Below, 32 T cell receptor beta chains from the same sample are listed, as sequenced in a study of high-grade serous ovarian cancer treatment subgroups. Only in-frame clones appear in the TCRdb table, and some are missing; sequencing was by immunoSEQ multiplex PCR. The table includes approximately 5,000 clones, 60% to 75% detected once. Tumor tissue was taken before any definitive surgery or chemotherapy was given. The sequencing sample was made of tumor tissue. Every receptor here comes from a human donor with high-grade serous ovarian cancer.

This clone was detected a few times. V gene TRBV7-2 combines with J gene TRBJ2-1, with 7 bases fitting TRBD1. The CDR3 loop spans 14 amino acids. V dropped 1 base and J dropped 6; count of bases not matched to a gene: 3. Germline V gives CDR1 SGHTA, CDR2 FQGNSA. The CDR3 DNA reads as TGTGCCAGCAGCTTAGGGGCAGGGGGCAATGAGCAGTTCTTC. It encodes CASSLGAGGNEQFF.

DNA for the CDR3: TGTGCCAGCAGCAGGACTAGCTCAGCAGATACGCAGTATTTT. Its translation: CASSRTSSADTQYF. The rearrangement joins TRBV6-6 to TRBJ2-3, with 8 bases aligning to TRBD2. V was pared by 6 bases and J by 4 bases, with 6 bases of the junction left unmatched. This CDR3 comprises 14 residues. The germline CDR1 and CDR2 sequences are MNHNY and SVGAGI (reference sequence).

The chain employs TRBV7-2 and TRBJ2-1; no firm D call. V was shortened by 4 bases and J by 6 bases, with 16 bases between the two germline ends. The CDR3 totals 15 residues. CDR1 SGHTA and CDR2 FQGNSA come from the germline V gene. This CDR3 reads CASSSQTRRVNEQFF. CDR3 nucleotide sequence: TGTGCCAGCAGCTCCCAGACCCGACGGGTCAATGAGCAGTTCTTC. Together with reference TRBV7-2 and TRBJ2-1, the CDR3 gives the full variable domain: GAGVSQSPSNKVTEKGKDVELRCDPISGHTALYWYRQSLGQGLEFLIYFQGNSAPDKSGLPSDRFSAERTGGSVSTLTIQRTQQEDSAVYLCASSSQTRRVNEQFFGPGTRLTVL.

J is TRBJ1-1 and V is TRBV7-6; tentatively, D is TRBD1 (5 bases). The CDR3 runs to 16 residues. From germline, CDR1 is SGHVS and CDR2 FNYEAQ. V was trimmed by 5 bases and J by 0 bases, leaving 16 bases between them. CDR3 loop: CASSQDGGRVNTEAFF. CDR3 nucleotide sequence: TGTGCCAGCAGCCAAGACGGGGGTAGGGTGAACACTGAAGCTTTCTTT.

This clone occurred once. The J gene is TRBJ1-6, the V gene TRBV19, with 11 bases matching TRBD1. In germline, CDR1 is LNHDA, CDR2 SQIVND (reference sequence). V lost 3 bases, J lost 11 bases, and 9 bases stayed unmatched. The CDR3 extends over 16 amino acids. The CDR3 DNA follows: TGTGCCAGTAGTATTCCGGGACAGGGGGGAAAAACACCCCTCCACTTT. Translating gives CASSIPGQGGKTPLHF.

V usage is TRBV28 and J usage is TRBJ1-3; D gene ambiguous. This CDR3 region has 14 residues. Trimming removed 1 base at V and 4 bases at J, with 8 bases between. CDR1 and CDR2 from the germline V gene are MDHEN and SYDVKM. The CDR3 coding sequence is TGTGCCAGCAGTTTATCGGCGGCAGGAAACACCATATATTTT. It is translated as CASSLSAAGNTIYF.

CDR3 amino acids: CASRPRPTVTGELFF. The CDR3 DNA reads TGTGCCAGCAGACCCCGGCCGACAGTAACCGGGGAGCTGTTTTTT. The rearrangement links TRBV6-5 to TRBJ2-2; a weak D match, TRBD1 (5 bases). This CDR3 contains 15 residues. Germline lookup yields CDR1 MNHEY and CDR2 SVGAGI. V was trimmed by 6 bases and J by 5 bases, leaving 16 bases between them.

The sample holds one count of this clone. The CDR3 region has the DNA TGTGCCAGCAGTTTAATCGGGGTCGCGCAAGGCTACACCTTC. This encodes CASSLIGVAQGYTF. The chain is built from TRBV28 and TRBJ1-2, with D unclear. The CDR3 consists of 14 residues. Germline values: CDR1 MDHEN, CDR2 SYDVKM. The V end lost 2 bases, the J end lost 8 bases, and 15 bases lay between the germline ends.

The chain recombines TRBV28 with TRBJ2-2; D perhaps matches TRBD2 (6 bases). Deletions cut 8 bases from V and 3 bases from J, with 13 bases between. Germline V gives CDR1 MDHEN, CDR2 SYDVKM. CDR3 length: 14 amino acids. CDR3: CASARGFDTGELFF. CDR3 bases: TGTGCCAGCGCCCGGGGGTTCGACACCGGGGAGCTGTTTTTT.

The chain is built from TRBV6-1 and TRBJ2-1; D is ambiguous. Germline V gene sequence: CDR1 MNHNS, CDR2 SASEGT. This CDR3 is built from 12 residues. Trimming cost V 6 bases and J 4 bases, with 7 bases left between them. The CDR3 loop reads CASRATYNEQFF. The CDR3 DNA sequence: TGTGCCAGCAGGGCAACTTACAATGAGCAGTTCTTC.

The chain recombines TRBV7-9 with TRBJ2-1, with D uncertain. Trimming removed 4 bases from V and 3 bases from J, with 10 bases in between. CDR3 length equals 14 residues. Germline CDR1 reads SEHNR; CDR2 reads FQNEAQ (reference sequence). CDR3 bases: TGTGCCAGCAGCTGGCGCGCCATCTACAATGAGCAGTTCTTC. This gives the protein CASSWRAIYNEQFF.

This chain connects TRBV6-5 to TRBJ2-7; D is undetermined. The CDR3 is 14 residues long. V gave up 2 bases and J gave up 2 bases, with 10 bases separating them. Germline CDR1 MNHEY, CDR2 SVGAGI. This chain's CDR3 is CASSYAGAPYEQYF. The CDR3 DNA reads as TGTGCCAGCAGTTACGCAGGAGCCCCCTACGAGCAGTACTTC.

This chain joins TRBV5-1 and TRBJ2-5, with D perhaps matching TRBD2 (6 bases). There are 15 residues in the CDR3. In germline, CDR1 is SGHRS, CDR2 YFSETQ. The V and J ends lost 4 bases and 4 bases respectively, with 17 bases between them. The CDR3 DNA is TGCGCCAGCAGCCGTCTCCCGGGGGACCGAGAGACCCAGTACTTC. Translation gives CASSRLPGDRETQYF.

The rearrangement uses TRBV7-2 and TRBJ2-7, with D perhaps TRBD2 (6 bases). The ends were cut back, 0 bases at V and 0 bases at J, with 6 bases in the middle. Germline lookup yields CDR1 SGHTA and CDR2 FQGNSA. The CDR3 totals 14 residues. The chain's CDR3 is CASSLAGGSYEQYF. In nucleotides, the CDR3 is TGTGCCAGCAGCTTAGCGGGGGGCTCCTACGAGCAGTACTTC. Together with reference TRBV7-2 and TRBJ2-7, the CDR3 gives the full variable domain: GAGVSQSPSNKVTEKGKDVELRCDPISGHTALYWYRQSLGQGLEFLIYFQGNSAPDKSGLPSDRFSAERTGGSVSTLTIQRTQQEDSAVYLCASSLAGGSYEQYFGPGTRLTVT.

This clone has just one count. DNA of the CDR3: TGTGCCAGTAGTATGGAAATGGGGCCCTGGGAAAAACTGTTTTTT. As protein: CASSMEMGPWEKLFF. The chain carries TRBV19 and TRBJ1-4, with D perhaps matching TRBD1 (5 bases). CDR3 length: 15 amino acids. CDR1 is LNHDA, CDR2 SQIVND, per germline (reference sequence). Trimming stripped 3 bases from V and 8 bases from J, with 16 bases between.

The count of this clone is one. The chain recombines TRBV5-6 with TRBJ2-6; D may be TRBD1 (6 bases). The CDR3 covers 16 residues. From germline, CDR1 is SGHDT and CDR2 YYEEEE. Trimming left V 0 bases short and J 7 bases short, with 14 bases between. CDR3 sequence reads: CASSLEQGRIANVLTF. CDR3 nucleotide sequence: TGTGCCAGCAGCTTGGAACAGGGAAGAATAGCCAACGTCCTGACTTTC.

The J gene is TRBJ2-5, the V gene TRBV18, with D possibly being TRBD1 or TRBD2 (5 bases each). The CDR3 sequence is 14 residues long. V was cut by 5 bases and J by 3 bases, with 13 bases left in between. The germline V gene encodes CDR1 KGHSH and CDR2 LQKENI. This chain's CDR3 is CASSGSGTEETQYF. CDR3 in DNA: TGTGCCAGCTCAGGATCCGGGACGGAAGAGACCCAGTACTTC.

The table lists this clone with a few counts. The J gene is TRBJ2-1, the V gene TRBV7-2; D uncertain. Trimming removed 1 base at V and 7 bases at J, with 11 bases between. The CDR3 has 14 amino acids. Germline values: CDR1 SGHTA, CDR2 FQGNSA. This chain's CDR3 is CASSLVRQYNEQFF. In DNA form, the CDR3 reads TGTGCCAGCAGCTTAGTAAGGCAATATAATGAGCAGTTCTTC.

The chain recombines TRBV27 with TRBJ2-1; D might be TRBD1 (6 bases). The CDR3 consists of 15 residues. Per germline, CDR1 MNHEY and CDR2 SMNVEV (reference sequence). The germline V and J ends were trimmed by 7 bases and 7 bases, with 20 bases remaining between them. The CDR3 nucleotides are TGTGCCAGCATATCTGTGGGGGCCTCGGGGAATGAGCAGTTCTTC. It translates to CASISVGASGNEQFF.

V is TRBV30 and J is TRBJ1-1, with D tentatively TRBD1 (6 bases). CDR1 GTSNPN and CDR2 SVGIG come from the germline V gene (reference sequence). V lost 2 bases to trimming and J lost 12 bases, with 19 bases between them. The CDR3 length is 13 residues. CDR3 in DNA: TGTGCCTGGAGTAGGGGGACGCTAGGCATGTCTTTCTTT. Translating gives CAWSRGTLGMSFF.

The chain is built from TRBV9 and TRBJ2-1, with D uncertain. The CDR3 totals 16 residues. V shed 0 bases and J shed 10 bases, with 20 bases lying between them. Germline V gene data show CDR1 as SGDLS and CDR2 as YYNGEE. Here the CDR3 reads CASSVEDSLVLSEQFF. The DNA of the CDR3 is TGTGCCAGCAGCGTAGAGGATTCGTTGGTTCTTAGCGAGCAGTTCTTC.

Concerning this clone itself: One end of the junction varies from germline; a read error may be responsible. The V call is TRBV28, the J call TRBJ2-6, with a weak D call TRBD1 (6 bases). The length of the CDR3 is 15 residues. CDR1 MDHEN and CDR2 SYDVKM come from the germline V gene. This CDR3 reads CASRGAGAGANVLAF. The CDR3 DNA sequence: TGTGCCAGCAGGGGGGCAGGGGCCGGGGCCAACGTCCTGGCTTTC.

The chain employs TRBV30 and TRBJ1-5, with 7 bases that match TRBD1. Germline CDR1 is GTSNPN and CDR2 is SVGIG (reference sequence). This CDR3 is 14 amino acids long. V lost 4 bases to trimming and J lost 8 bases; unmatched junction nucleotides: 11. CDR3 nucleotide sequence: TGTGCCTGGAACCCTGGAAGGGGGCAAAAGCCCCAGCATTTT. It encodes CAWNPGRGQKPQHF.

The CDR3 bases are TGTGCCAGCAGCGTAAGTTGGACAGGCATGAACACTGAAGCTTTCTTT. Translating it yields CASSVSWTGMNTEAFF. This chain connects TRBV9 to TRBJ1-1; 7 nucleotides align to TRBD1. Germline lookup yields CDR1 SGDLS and CDR2 YYNGEE. V shed 1 base and J 0 bases; nucleotides not matched to a gene: 6. The CDR3 is 16 residues long.

CDR3 nucleotide sequence: TGTGCCAGCAGCTCCCGCCCCGGGACAGGGACAGATACGCAGTATTTT. Translating it yields CASSSRPGTGTDTQYF. The genes are TRBV7-2 and TRBJ2-3, with 9 bases fitting TRBD1. V lost 4 bases to trimming and J lost 3 bases; unmatched junction nucleotides: 8. CDR3 length: 16 residues. Germline V gene lookup returns CDR1 SGHTA and CDR2 FQGNSA.

This clone has just a few counts. The chain couples TRBV18 to TRBJ2-1; TRBD2 agrees at 7 bases. Looked up from germline, CDR1 is KGHSH and CDR2 is LQKENI. This CDR3 is 16 amino acids long. J gave up 2 bases and V 2 bases, and 6 bases lay outside the gene matches. CDR3 DNA: TGTGCCAGCTCACCATCTAGCGGTGGAGCCTACAATGAGCAGTTCTTC. Translated: CASSPSSGGAYNEQFF.

The V call is TRBV5-1, the J call TRBJ1-1, with a possible D match to TRBD1 (5 bases). This CDR3 has 16 amino acids. V dropped 0 bases and J dropped 6 bases, with 18 bases sitting between them. Germline V CDR1 and CDR2: SGHRS, YFSETQ. The CDR3 region is CASSLDNQNRTAEAFF. In nucleotides, the CDR3 is TGCGCCAGCAGCTTGGATAACCAAAACAGGACCGCTGAAGCTTTCTTT.

The chain has TRBV2 and TRBJ2-5; D is possibly TRBD2 (6 bases). The V gene's germline CDR1 is SNHLY and CDR2 FYNNEI. Deletions cut 11 bases from V and 4 bases from J, with 17 bases between. This CDR3 comprises 13 residues. CDR3 DNA sequence: TGTGCCGGGGGGTACGTAGTTGGAGAGACCCAGTACTTC. It yields the protein CAGGYVVGETQYF.

V is TRBV25-1 and J is TRBJ1-6; D is uncertain. The CDR3 is 13 residues long. Germline V lookup: CDR1 MGHDK, CDR2 SYGVNS. Trimming stripped 0 bases from V and 10 bases from J, with 7 bases between. CDR3 residues: CASSEYVGSPLHF. CDR3 sequence (DNA): TGTGCCAGCAGTGAATACGTGGGATCACCCCTCCACTTT.

V and J are TRBV15 and TRBJ2-7; D is possibly TRBD1 (6 bases). Germline assignment: CDR1 LNHNV and CDR2 YYDKDF (reference sequence). The CDR3 runs 15 residues. Trimming cost V 0 bases and J 6 bases, with 15 bases left between them. Written as DNA, the CDR3 is TGTGCCACCAGCAGAGATTTTGGAACAGGGCTCGAGCAGTACTTC. Protein: CATSRDFGTGLEQYF.

The V gene is TRBV9, the J gene TRBJ2-7; TRBD2 matches at 8 bases. V gave up 3 bases and J gave up 6 bases; unmatched junction bases: 11. The CDR3 covers 15 residues. The germline V gene encodes CDR1 SGDLS and CDR2 YYNGEE. The CDR3 protein is CASSGSGGAHGEQYF. The CDR3 DNA sequence: TGTGCCAGCAGCGGATCCGGGGGGGCTCATGGCGAGCAGTACTTC.

A single count supports this clone. V usage is TRBV18 and J usage is TRBJ2-7; 8 nucleotides line up with TRBD1. CDR1 KGHSH and CDR2 LQKENI come from the germline V gene. The CDR3 sequence is 15 residues long. J was trimmed by 5 bases and V by 3 bases; bases with no gene match: 9. CDR3 in DNA: TGTGCCAGCTCACCCGATTCCACAGGGGGAAACGAGCAGTACTTC. The encoded protein is CASSPDSTGGNEQYF.